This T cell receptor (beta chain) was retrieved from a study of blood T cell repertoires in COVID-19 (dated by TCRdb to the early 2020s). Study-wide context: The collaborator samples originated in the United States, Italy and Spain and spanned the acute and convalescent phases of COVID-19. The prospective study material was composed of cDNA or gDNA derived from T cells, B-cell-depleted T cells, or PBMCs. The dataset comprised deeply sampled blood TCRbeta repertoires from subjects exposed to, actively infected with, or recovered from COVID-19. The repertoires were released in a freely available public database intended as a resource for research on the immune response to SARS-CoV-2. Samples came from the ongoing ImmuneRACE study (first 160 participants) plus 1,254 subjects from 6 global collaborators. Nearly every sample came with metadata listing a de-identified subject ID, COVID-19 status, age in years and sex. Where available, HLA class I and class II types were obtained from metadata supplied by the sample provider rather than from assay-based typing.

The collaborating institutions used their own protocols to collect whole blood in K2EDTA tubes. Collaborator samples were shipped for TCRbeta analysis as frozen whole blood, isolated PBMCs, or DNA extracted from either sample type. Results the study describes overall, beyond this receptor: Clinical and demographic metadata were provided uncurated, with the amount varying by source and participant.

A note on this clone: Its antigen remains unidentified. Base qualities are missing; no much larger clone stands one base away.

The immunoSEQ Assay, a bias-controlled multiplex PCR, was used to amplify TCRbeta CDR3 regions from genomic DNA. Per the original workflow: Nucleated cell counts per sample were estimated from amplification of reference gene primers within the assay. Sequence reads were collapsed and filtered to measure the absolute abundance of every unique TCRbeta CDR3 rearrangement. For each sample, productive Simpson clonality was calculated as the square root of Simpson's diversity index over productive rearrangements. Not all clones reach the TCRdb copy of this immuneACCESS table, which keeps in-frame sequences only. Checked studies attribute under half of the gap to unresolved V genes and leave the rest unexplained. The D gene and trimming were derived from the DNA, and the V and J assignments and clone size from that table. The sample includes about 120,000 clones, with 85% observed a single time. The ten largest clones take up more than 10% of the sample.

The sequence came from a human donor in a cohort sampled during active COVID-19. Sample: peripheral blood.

Here the CDR3 is given as CASSPLAGGPNEQFF. The nucleotide sequence reads TGTGCCAGCTCACCTCTAGCGGGGGGGCCCAATGAGCAGTTCTTC. Recombination connected TRBV18 to TRBJ2-1; 12 junctional bases match TRBD2. V loses 3 bases at its end and J loses 6 bases; junction bases beyond the gene matches: 3. From the cysteine through the phenylalanine, the CDR3 covers 15 amino acids. Just the 45-base CDR3 DNA is kept, in frame starting at base 1. Looking up the germline V gene yields CDR1 KGHSH and CDR2 LQKENI.